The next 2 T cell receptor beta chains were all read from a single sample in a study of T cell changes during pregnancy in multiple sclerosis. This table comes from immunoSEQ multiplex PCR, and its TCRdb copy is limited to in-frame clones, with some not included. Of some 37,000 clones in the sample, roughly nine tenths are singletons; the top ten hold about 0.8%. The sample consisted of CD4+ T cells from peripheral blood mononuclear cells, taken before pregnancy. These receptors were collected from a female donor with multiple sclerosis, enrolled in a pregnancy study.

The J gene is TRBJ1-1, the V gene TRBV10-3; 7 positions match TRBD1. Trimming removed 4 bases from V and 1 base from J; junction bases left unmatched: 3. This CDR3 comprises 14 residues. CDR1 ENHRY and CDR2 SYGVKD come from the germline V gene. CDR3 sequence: CAISGHRGNTEAFF. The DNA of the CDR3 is TGTGCCATCAGTGGCCACAGGGGGAACACTGAAGCTTTCTTT.

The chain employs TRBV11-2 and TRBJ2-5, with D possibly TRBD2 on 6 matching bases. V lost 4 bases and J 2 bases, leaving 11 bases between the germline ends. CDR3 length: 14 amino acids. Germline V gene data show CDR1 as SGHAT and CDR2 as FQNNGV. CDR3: CASSSEGGQETQYF. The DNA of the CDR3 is TGTGCCAGCAGCTCGGAGGGTGGGCAAGAGACCCAGTACTTC.